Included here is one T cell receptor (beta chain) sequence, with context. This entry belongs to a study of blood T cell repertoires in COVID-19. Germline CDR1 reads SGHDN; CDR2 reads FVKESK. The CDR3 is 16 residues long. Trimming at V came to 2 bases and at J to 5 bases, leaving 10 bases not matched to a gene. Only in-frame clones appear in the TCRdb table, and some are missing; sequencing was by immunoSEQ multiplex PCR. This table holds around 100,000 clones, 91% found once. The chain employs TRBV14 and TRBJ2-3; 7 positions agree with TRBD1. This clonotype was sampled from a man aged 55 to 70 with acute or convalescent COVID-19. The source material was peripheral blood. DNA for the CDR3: TGTGCCAGCAGCCAACCGGGACAGCAATCAATAGATACGCAGTATTTT. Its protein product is CASSQPGQQSIDTQYF.